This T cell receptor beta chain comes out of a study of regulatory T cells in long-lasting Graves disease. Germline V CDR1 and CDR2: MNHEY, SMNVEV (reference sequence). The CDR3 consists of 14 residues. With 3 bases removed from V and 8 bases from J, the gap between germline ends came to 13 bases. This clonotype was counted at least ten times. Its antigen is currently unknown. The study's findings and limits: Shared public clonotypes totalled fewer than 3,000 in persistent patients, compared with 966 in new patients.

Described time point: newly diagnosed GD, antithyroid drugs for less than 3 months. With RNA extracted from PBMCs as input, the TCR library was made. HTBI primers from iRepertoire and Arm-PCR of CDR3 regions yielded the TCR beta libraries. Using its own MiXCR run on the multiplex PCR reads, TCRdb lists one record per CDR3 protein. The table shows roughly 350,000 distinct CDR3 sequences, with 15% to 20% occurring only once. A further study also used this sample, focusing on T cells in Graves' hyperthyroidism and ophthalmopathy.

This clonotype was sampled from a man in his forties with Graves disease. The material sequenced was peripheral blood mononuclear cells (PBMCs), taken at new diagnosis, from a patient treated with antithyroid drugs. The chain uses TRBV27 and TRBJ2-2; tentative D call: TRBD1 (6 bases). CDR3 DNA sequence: TGTGCCAGCAGTTTTATGCCCGGGACAGGGGAGCTGTTTTTT. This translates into CASSFMPGTGELFF.